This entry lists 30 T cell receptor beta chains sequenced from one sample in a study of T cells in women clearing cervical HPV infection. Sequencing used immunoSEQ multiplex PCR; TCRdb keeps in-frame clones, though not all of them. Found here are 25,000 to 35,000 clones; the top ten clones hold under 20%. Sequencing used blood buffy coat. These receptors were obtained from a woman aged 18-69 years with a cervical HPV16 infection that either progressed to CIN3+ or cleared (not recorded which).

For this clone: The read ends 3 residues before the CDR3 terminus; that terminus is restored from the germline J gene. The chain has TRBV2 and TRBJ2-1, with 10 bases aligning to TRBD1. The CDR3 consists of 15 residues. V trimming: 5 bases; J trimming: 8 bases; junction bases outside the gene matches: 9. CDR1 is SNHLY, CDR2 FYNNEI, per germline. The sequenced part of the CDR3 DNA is TGTGCCAGCAGTACTATACAGACAGGGGGCTATGAG. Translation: CASSTIQTGGYE. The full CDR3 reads CASSTIQTGGYEQFF.

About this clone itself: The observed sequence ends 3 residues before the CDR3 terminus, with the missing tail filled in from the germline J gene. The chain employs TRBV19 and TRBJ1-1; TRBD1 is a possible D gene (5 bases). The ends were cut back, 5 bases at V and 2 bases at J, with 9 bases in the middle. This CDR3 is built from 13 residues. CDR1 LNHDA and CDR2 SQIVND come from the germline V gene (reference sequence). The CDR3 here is CASSETANTEAFF. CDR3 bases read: TGTGCCAGTAGTGAGACAGCTAACACTGAA.

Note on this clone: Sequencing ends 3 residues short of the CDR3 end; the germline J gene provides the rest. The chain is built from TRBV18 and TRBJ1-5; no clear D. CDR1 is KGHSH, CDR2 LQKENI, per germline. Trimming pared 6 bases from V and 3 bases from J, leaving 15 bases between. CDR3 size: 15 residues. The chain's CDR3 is CASSPDQVTNQPQHF. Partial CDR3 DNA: TGTGCCAGCTCCCCCGATCAGGTAACCAATCAGCCC.

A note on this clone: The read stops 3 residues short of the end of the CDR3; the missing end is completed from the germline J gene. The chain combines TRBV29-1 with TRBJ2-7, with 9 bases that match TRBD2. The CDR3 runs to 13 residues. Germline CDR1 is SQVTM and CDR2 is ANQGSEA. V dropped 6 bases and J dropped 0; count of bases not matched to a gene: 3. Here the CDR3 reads CSVMTSGSYEQYF. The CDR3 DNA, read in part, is TGCAGCGTGATGACTAGCGGCTCCTACGAG.

The CDR3 sequence: CASSLGFRETQYF. The covered CDR3 bases are TGTGCCAGCAGTTTAGGGTTTAGAGAGACC. This chain links TRBV6-2 or TRBV6-3 with TRBJ2-5; D gene uncertain. The CDR3 end is not reached by the read, which stops 3 residues before it; the germline J gene fills it in. This CDR3 is built from 13 residues. V lost 4 bases, J lost 4 bases, and 10 bases lay in between. CDR1 and CDR2 from the germline V gene are MNHEY and SVGEGT.

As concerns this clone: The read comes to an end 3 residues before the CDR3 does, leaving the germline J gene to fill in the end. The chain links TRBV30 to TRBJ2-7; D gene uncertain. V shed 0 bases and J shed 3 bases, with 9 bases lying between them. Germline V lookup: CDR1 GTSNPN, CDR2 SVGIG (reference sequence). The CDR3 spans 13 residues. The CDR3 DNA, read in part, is TGTGCCTGGAGTGTTTCACAGAACTACGAG. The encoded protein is CAWSVSQNYE. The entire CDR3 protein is CAWSVSQNYEQYF.

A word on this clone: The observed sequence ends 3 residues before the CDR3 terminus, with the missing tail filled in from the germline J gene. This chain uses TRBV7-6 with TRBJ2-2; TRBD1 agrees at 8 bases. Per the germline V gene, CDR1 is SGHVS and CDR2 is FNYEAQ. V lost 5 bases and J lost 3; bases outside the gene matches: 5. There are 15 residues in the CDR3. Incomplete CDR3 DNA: TGTGCCAGCAGCCGAACAGGGGGTTACACCGGGGAG. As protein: CASSRTGGYTGE. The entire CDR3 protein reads CASSRTGGYTGELFF.

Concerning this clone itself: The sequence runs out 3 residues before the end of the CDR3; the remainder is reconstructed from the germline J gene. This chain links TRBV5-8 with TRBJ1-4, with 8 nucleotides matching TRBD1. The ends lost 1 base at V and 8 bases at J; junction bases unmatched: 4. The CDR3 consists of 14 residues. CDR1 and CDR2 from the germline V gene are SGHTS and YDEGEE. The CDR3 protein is CASSLTGGSEKLFF. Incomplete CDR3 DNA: TGTGCCAGCAGCTTGACAGGGGGGAGCGAAAAA.

CDR3 loop: CASSLASGQSRKLFF. The covered CDR3 bases are TGTGCCAGCAGCTTAGCGAGCGGACAGAGTCGAAAA. The chain joins TRBV7-9 to TRBJ1-4; D might be TRBD1 (6 bases). The sequenced fragment ends 3 residues before the CDR3 boundary, so the rest is inferred from the germline J gene. Germline V gene lookup returns CDR1 SEHNR and CDR2 FQNEAQ (reference sequence). The V end lost 0 bases, the J end lost 10 bases, and 15 bases lay between the germline ends. There are 15 residues in the CDR3. The full variable domain, its missing parts supplied by reference TRBV7-9 and TRBJ1-4, is DTGVSQNPRHKITKRGQNVTFRCDPISEHNRLYWYRQTLGQGPEFLTYFQNEAQLEKSRLLSDRFSAERPKGSFSTLEIQRTEQGDSAMYLCASSLASGQSRKLFFGSGTQLSVL.

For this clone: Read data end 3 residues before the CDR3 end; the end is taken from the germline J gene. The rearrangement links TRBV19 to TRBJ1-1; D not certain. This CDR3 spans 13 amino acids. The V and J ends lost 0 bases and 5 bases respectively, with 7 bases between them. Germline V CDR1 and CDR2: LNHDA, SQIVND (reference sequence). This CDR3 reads CASSIDRWTEAFF. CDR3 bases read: TGTGCCAGTAGTATAGATCGGTGGACTGAA.

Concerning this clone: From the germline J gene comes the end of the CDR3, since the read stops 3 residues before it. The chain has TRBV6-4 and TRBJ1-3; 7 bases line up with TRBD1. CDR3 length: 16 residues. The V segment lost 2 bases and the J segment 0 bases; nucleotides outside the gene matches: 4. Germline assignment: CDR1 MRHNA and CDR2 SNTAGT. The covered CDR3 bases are TGTGCCAGCAGTGACCTAGGACAGGTCTCTGGAAACACC. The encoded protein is CASSDLGQVSGNT. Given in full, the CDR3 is CASSDLGQVSGNTIYF.

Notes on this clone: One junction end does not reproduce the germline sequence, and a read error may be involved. The CDR3 sequence is CASSQSTFGGGDTQYF. The CDR3 DNA, read in part, is TGCGCCAGCAGCCAAAGTACATTTGGGGGGGGAGATACG. The chain links TRBV4-2 to TRBJ2-3; 7 bases match TRBD2. The read comes to an end 3 residues before the CDR3 does, leaving the germline J gene to fill in the end. The CDR3 runs to 16 residues. CDR1 is LGHNA, CDR2 YNFKEQ, per germline.

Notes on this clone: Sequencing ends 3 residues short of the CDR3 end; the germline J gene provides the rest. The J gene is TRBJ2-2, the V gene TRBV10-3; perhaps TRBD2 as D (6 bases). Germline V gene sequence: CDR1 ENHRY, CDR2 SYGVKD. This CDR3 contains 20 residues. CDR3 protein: CAISDPGLPYGLTPNSPLFF. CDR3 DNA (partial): TGTGCCATCAGTGACCCGGGACTTCCCTATGGATTAACACCCAATTCACCG.

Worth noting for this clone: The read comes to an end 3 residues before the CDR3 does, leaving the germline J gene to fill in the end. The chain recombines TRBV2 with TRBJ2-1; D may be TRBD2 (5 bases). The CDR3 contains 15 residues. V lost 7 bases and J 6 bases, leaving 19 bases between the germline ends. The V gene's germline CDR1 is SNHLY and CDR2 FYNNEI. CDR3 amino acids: CASNRPRGLINEQFF. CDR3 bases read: TGTGCCAGCAACCGTCCACGAGGGCTTATCAATGAG.

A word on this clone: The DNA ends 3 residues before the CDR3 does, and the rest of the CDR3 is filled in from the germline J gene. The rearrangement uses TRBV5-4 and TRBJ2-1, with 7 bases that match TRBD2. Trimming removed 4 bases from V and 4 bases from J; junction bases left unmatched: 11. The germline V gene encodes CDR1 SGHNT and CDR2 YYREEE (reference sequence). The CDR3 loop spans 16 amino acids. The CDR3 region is CASSVDSSGLYNEQFF. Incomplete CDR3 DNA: TGTGCCAGCAGCGTGGATTCTAGCGGTCTTTACAATGAG.

Partial CDR3 DNA: TGCGCCAGCAGCTTTTGGGACAGGGCTGAAAAA. Protein sequence: CASSFWDRAEK. The full CDR3 protein reads CASSFWDRAEKLFF. This chain uses TRBV5-1 with TRBJ1-4; 9 nucleotides agree with TRBD1. Sequencing ends 3 residues short of the CDR3 end; the germline J gene provides the rest. Germline-derived CDR1 and CDR2 are SGHRS and YFSETQ. V gave up 2 bases and J gave up 7 bases; unmatched junction bases: 3. This CDR3 has 14 amino acids.

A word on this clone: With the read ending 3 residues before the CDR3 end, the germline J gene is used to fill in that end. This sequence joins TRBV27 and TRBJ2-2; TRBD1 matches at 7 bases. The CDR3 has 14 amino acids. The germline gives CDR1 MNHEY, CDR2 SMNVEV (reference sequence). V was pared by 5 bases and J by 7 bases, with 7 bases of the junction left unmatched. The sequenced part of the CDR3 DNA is TGTGCCAGCAGTAGTCTAGGGGACAGCGGGGAG. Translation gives CASSSLGDSGE. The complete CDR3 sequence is CASSSLGDSGELFF.

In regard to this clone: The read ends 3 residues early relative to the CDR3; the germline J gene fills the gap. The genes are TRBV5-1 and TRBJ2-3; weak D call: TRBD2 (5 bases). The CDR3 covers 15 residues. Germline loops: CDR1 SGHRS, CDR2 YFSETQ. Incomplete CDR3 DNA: TGCGCCAGCAGCTTGGGGTCGGGGAGTAATCAGCCG. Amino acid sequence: CASSLGSGSNQP. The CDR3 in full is CASSLGSGSNQPQYF.

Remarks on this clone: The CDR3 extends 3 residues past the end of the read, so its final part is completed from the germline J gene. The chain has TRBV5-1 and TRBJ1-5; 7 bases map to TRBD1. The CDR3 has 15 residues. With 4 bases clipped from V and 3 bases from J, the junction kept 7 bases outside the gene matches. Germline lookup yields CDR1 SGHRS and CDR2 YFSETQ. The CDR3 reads CASSPGDSANQPQHF. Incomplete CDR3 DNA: TGCGCCAGCAGCCCGGGGGACAGCGCCAATCAGCCC. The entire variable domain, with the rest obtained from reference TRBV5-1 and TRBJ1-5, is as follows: KAGVTQTPRYLIKTRGQQVTLSCSPISGHRSVSWYQQTPGQGLQFLFEYFSETQRNKGNFPGRFSGRQFSNSRSEMNVSTLELGDSALYLCASSPGDSANQPQHFGDGTRLSIL.

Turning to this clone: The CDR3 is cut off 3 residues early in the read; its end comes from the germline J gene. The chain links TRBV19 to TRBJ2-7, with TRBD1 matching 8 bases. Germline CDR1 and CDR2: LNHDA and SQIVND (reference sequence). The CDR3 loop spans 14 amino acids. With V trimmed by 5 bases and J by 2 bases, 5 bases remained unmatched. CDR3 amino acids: CASSLGTGPYEQYF. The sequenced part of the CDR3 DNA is TGTGCCAGTAGTCTCGGGACAGGCCCCTACGAG.

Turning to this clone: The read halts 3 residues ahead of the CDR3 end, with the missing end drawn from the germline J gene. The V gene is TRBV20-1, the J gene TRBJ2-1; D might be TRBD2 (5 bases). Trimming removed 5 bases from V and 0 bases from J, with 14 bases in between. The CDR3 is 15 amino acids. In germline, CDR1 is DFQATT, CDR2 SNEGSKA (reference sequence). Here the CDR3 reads CSARSGGGSYNEQFF. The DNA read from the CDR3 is TGCAGTGCTCGGAGCGGTGGAGGCTCCTACAATGAG.

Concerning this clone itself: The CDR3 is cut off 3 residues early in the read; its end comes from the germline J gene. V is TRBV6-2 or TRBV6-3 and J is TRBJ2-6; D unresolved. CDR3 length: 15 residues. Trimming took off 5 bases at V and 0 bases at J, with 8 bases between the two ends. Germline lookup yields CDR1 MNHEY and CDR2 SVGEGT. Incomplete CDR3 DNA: TGTGCCAGCAGTCCTAGAGACTCTGGGGCCAACGTC. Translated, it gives CASSPRDSGANV. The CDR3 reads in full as CASSPRDSGANVLTF.

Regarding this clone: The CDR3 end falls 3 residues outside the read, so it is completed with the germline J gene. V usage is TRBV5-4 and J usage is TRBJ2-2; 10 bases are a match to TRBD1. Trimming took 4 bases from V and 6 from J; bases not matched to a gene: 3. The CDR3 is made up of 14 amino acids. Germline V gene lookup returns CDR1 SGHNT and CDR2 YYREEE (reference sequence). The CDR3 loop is CASSDRGRPGELFF. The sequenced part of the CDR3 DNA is TGTGCCAGCAGCGACAGGGGGCGCCCCGGGGAG.

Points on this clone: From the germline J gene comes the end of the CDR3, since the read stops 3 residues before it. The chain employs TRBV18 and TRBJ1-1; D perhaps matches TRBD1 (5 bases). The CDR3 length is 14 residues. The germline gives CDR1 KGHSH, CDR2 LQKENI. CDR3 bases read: TGTGCCAGCTCACCGGGACTCGATACGCCCGGG. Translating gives CASSPGLDTPG. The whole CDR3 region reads CASSPGLDTPGAFF.

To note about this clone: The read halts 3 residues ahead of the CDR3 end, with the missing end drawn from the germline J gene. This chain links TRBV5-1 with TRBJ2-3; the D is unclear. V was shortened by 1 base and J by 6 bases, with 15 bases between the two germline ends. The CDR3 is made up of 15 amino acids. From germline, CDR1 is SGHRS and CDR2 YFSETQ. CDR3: CASSLYGNQVDTQYF. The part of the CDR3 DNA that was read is TGCGCCAGCAGCTTGTACGGAAACCAGGTCGATACG.

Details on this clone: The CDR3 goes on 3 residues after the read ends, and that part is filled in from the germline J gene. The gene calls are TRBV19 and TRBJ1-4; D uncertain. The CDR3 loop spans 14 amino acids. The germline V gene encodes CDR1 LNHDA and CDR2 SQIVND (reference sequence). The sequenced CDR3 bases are TGTGCCAGTAGCCTGCGGGAATTTAATTCACCA. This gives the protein CASSLREFNSP. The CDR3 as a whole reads CASSLREFNSPLFF.

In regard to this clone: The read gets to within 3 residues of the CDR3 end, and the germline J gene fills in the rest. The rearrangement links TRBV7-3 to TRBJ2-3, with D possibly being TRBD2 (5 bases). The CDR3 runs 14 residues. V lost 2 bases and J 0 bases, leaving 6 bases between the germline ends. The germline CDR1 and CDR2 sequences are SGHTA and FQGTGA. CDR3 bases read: TGTGCCAGCAGCTTACAGCGGAGCACAGATACG. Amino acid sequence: CASSLQRSTDT. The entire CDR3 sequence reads CASSLQRSTDTQYF.

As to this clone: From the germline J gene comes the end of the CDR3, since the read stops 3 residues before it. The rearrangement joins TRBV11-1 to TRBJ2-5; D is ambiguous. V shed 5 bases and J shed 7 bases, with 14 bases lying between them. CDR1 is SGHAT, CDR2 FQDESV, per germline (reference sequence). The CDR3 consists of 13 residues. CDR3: CASSLGLRGTQYF. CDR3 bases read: TGTGCCAGCAGCCTTGGGCTGAGAGGGACC.

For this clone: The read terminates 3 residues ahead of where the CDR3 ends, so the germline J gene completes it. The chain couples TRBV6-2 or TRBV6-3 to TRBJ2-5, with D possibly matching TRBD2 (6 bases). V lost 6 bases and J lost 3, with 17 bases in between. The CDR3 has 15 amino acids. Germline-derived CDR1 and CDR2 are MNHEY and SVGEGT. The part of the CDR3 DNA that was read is TGTGCCAGCAGCCTTGCGGGATTCGGGGAAGAGACC. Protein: CASSLAGFGEET. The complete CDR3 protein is CASSLAGFGEETQYF.

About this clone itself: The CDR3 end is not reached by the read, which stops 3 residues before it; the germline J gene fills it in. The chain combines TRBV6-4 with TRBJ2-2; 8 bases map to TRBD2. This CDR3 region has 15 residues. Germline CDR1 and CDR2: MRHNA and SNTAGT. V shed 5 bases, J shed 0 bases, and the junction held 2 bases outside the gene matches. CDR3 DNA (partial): TGTGCCAGCAGTCCGGGACTAGCGAACACCGGGGAG. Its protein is CASSPGLANTGE. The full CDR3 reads CASSPGLANTGELFF.